The clone carrying this T cell receptor beta chain occurred a few times. This entry comes from a study of beta chain features in type 1 diabetes. Expressed TCRB transcripts were sequenced because the isolated RNA had all been reverse transcribed beforehand. Using immunoSEQ multiplex PCR, the repertoire was profiled, and TCRdb retains in-frame clones only, with some absent. The data show about 620,000 clones, 15% to 17% seen once. The CDR3 has 14 residues. V dropped 1 base and J dropped 7; count of bases not matched to a gene: 3. The germline gives CDR1 SQVTM, CDR2 ANQGSEA. The receptor was isolated from a man younger than 35 in good health. The chain couples TRBV29-1 to TRBJ2-1; the match to TRBD2 covers 11 bases. The specimen was naive CD4+ T cells from blood. DNA for the CDR3: TGCAGCGTTGAAGGGACTAGCGGGCCTAATGAGCAGTTCTTC. This encodes CSVEGTSGPNEQFF.